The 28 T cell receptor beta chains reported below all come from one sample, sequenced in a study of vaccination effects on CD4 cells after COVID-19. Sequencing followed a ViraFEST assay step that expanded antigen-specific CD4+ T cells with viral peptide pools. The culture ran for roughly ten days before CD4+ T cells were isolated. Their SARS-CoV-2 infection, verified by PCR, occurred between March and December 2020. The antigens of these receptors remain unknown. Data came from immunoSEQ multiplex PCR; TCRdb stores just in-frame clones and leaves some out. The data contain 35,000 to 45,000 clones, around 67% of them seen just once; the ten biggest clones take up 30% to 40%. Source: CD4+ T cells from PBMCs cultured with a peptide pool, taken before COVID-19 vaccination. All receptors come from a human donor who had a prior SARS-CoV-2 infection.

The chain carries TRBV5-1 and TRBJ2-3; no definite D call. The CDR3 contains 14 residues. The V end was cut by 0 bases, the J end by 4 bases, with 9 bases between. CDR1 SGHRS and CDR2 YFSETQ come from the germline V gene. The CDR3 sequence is CASSLARDSDTQYF. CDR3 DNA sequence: TGCGCCAGCAGCTTGGCTAGGGATTCAGATACGCAGTATTTT.

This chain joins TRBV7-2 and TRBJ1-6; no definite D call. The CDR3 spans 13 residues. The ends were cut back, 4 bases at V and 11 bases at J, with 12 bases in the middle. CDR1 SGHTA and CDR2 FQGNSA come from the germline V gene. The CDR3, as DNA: TGTGCCAGCAGCTCACGGCAGGAGACACCCCTCCACTTT. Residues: CASSSRQETPLHF.

In DNA, the CDR3 is TGTGCCAGCAGCAGACTAGCGGGGGCCTACGAGCAGTACTTC. Protein sequence: CASSRLAGAYEQYF. This sequence joins TRBV11-2 and TRBJ2-7; 12 positions agree with TRBD2. CDR3 length: 14 amino acids. The V and J ends lost 5 bases and 2 bases, in that order; junction bases with no gene match: 1. The germline gives CDR1 SGHAT, CDR2 FQNNGV.

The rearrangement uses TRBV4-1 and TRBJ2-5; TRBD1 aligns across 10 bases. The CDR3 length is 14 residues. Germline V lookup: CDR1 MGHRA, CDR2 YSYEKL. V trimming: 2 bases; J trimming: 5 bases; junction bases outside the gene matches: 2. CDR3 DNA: TGCGCCAGCAGCCAACGGGACAGGGGTGAGACCCAGTACTTC. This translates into CASSQRDRGETQYF.

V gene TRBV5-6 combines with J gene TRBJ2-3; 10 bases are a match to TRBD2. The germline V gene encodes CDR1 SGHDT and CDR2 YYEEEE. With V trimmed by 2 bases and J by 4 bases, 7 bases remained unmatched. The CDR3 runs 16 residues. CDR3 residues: CASSFASGSLPDTQYF. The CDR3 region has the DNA TGTGCCAGCAGCTTCGCTAGCGGGAGCCTCCCAGATACGCAGTATTTT.

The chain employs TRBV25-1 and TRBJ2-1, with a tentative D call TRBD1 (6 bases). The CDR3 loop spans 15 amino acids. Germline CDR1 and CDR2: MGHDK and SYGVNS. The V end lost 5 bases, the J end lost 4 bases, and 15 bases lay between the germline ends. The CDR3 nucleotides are TGTGCCAGCAGTCCCATGGGGGCAGCGTACAATGAGCAGTTCTTC. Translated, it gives CASSPMGAAYNEQFF.

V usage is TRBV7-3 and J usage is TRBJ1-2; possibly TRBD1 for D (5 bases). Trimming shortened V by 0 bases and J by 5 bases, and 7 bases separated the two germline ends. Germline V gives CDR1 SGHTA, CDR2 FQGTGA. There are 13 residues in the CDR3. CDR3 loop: CASSLTQGYGYTF. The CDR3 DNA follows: TGTGCCAGCAGCTTAACCCAGGGTTATGGCTACACCTTC.

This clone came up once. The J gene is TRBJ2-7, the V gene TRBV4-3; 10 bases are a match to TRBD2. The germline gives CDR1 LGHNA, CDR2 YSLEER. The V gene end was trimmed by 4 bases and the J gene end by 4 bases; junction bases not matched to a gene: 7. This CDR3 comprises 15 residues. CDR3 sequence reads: CASSPGAGGDYEQYF. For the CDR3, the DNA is TGCGCCAGCAGCCCCGGAGCGGGAGGGGATTACGAGCAGTACTTC.

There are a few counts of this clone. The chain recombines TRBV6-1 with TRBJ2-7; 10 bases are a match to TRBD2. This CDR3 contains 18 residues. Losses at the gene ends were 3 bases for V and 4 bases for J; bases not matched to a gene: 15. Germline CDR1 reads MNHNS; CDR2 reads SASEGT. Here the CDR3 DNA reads TGTGCCAGCAGTGAGGGGCCTAGCGGGGGTGCCTTTGGGTACGAGCAGTACTTC. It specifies CASSEGPSGGAFGYEQYF.

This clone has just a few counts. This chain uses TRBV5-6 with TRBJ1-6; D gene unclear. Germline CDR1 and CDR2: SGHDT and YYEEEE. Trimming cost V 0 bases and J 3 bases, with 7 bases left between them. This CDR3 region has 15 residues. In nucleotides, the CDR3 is TGTGCCAGCAGCTTGGTGGCGGGCTATAATTCACCCCTCCACTTT. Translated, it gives CASSLVAGYNSPLHF.

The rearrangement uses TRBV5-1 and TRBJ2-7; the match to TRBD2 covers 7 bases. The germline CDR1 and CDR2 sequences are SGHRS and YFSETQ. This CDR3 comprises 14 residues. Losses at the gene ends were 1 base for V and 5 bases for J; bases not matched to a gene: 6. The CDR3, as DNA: TGCGCCAGCAGCTTGATAAGCGGGGTAAACGAGCAGTACTTC. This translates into CASSLISGVNEQYF.

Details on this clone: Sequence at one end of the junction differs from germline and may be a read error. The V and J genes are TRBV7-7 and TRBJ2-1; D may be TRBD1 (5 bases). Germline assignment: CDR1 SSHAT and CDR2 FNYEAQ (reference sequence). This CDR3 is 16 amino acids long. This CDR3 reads CASSLRWAGSYNEQFF. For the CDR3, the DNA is TGTGCTAGCAGCCTCCGCTGGGCAGGGTCCTACAATGAGCAGTTCTTC.

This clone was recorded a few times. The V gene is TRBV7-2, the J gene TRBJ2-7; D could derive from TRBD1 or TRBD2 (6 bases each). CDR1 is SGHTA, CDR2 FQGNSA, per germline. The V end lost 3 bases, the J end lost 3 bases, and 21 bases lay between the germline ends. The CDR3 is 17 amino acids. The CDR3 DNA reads TGTGCCAGCAGCTTCTTTGGGGGGCCACTAACCAACTACGAGCAGTACTTC. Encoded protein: CASSFFGGPLTNYEQYF. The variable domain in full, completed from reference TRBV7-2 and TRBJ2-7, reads GAGVSQSPSNKVTEKGKDVELRCDPISGHTALYWYRQSLGQGLEFLIYFQGNSAPDKSGLPSDRFSAERTGGSVSTLTIQRTQQEDSAVYLCASSFFGGPLTNYEQYFGPGTRLTVT.

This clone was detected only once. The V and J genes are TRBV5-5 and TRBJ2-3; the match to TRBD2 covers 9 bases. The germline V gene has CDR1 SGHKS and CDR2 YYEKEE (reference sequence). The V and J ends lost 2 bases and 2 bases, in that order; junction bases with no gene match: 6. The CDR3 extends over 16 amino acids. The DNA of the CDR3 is TGTGCCAGCAGCTTAAGGCTAGCGGGGCCCACAGATACGCAGTATTTT. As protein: CASSLRLAGPTDTQYF.

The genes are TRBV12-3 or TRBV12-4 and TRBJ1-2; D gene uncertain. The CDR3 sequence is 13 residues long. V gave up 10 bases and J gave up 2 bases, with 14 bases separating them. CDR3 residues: CATKSRVNYGYTF. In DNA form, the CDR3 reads TGTGCCACGAAGTCCCGGGTCAACTATGGCTACACCTTC.

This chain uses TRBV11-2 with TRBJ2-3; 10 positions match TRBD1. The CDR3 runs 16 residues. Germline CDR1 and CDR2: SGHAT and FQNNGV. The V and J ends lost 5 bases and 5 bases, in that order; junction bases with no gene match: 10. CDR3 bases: TGTGCCAGCAGCCGACAGACAGGGGGCGCCGGAGATACGCAGTATTTT. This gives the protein CASSRQTGGAGDTQYF.

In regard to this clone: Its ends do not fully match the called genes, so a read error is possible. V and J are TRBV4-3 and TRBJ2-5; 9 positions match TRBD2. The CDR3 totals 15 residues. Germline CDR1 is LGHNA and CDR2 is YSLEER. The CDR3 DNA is TGCGCCAGCAGCCAAGAGCGGCTAGCGGGGAGGGGAGCCCACTTC. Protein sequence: CASSQERLAGRGAHF.

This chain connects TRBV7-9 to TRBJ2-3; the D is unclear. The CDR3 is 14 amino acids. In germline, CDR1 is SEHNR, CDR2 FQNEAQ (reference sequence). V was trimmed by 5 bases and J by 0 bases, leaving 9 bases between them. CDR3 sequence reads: CASSTNPSTDTQYF. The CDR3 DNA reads TGTGCCAGCAGCACCAACCCTAGCACAGATACGCAGTATTTT. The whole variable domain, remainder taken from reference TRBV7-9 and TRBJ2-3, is DTGVSQNPRHKITKRGQNVTFRCDPISEHNRLYWYRQTLGQGPEFLTYFQNEAQLEKSRLLSDRFSAERPKGSFSTLEIQRTEQGDSAMYLCASSTNPSTDTQYFGPGTRLTVL.

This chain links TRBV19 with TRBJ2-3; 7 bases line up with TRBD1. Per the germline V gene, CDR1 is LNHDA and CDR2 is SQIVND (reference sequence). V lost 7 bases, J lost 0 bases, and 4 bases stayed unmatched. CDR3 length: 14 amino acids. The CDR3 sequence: CASKGAVSTDTQYF. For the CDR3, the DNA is TGTGCCAGTAAGGGGGCAGTAAGCACAGATACGCAGTATTTT. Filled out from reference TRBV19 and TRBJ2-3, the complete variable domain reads DGGITQSPKYLFRKEGQNVTLSCEQNLNHDAMYWYRQDPGQGLRLIYYSQIVNDFQKGDIAEGYSVSREKKESFPLTVTSAQKNPTAFYLCASKGAVSTDTQYFGPGTRLTVL.

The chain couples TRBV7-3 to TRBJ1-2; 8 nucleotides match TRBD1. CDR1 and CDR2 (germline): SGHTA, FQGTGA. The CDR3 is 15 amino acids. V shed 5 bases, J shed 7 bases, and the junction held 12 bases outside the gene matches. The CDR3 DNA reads TGTGCCAGCAGCCGCAATGTACAGGGGACAGGTGGCTACACCTTC. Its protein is CASSRNVQGTGGYTF.

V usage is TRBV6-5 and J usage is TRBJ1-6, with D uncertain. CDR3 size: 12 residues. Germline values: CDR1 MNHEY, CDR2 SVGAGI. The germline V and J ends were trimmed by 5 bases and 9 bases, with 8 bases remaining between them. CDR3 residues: CASSPGRSPLHF. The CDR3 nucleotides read TGTGCCAGCAGTCCCGGACGTTCACCCCTCCACTTT.

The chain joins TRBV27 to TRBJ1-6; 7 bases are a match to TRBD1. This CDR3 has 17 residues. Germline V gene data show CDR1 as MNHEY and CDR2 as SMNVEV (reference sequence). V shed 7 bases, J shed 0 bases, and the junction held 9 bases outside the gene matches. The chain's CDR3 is CASNPGRDSSYNSPLHF. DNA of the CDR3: TGTGCCAGCAACCCAGGAAGGGACAGCTCCTATAATTCACCCCTCCACTTT.

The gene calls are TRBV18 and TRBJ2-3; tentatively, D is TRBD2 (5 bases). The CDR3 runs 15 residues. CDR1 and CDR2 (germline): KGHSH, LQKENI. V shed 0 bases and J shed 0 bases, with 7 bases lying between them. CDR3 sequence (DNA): TGTGCCAGCTCACCACCCGGACTTAGCACAGATACGCAGTATTTT. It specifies CASSPPGLSTDTQYF.

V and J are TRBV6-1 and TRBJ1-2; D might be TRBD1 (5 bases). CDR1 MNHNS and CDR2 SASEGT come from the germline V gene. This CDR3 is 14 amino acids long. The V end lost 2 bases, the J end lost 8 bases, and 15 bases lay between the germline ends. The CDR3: CASSEFGTIVGYTF. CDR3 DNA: TGTGCCAGCAGTGAATTTGGGACGATAGTCGGCTACACCTTC.

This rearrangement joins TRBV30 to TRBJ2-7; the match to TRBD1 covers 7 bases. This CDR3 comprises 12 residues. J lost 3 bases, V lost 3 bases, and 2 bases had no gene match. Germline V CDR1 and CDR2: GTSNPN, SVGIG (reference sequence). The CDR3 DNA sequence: TGTGCCTGGAGCCACAGGGGCTACGAGCAGTACTTC. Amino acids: CAWSHRGYEQYF.

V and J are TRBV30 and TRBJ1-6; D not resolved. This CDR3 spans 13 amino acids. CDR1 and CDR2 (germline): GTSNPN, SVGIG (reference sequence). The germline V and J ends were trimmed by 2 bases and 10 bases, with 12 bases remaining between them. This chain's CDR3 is CAWSPLDGSPLHF. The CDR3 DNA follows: TGTGCCTGGAGTCCCCTCGACGGGTCACCCCTCCACTTT.

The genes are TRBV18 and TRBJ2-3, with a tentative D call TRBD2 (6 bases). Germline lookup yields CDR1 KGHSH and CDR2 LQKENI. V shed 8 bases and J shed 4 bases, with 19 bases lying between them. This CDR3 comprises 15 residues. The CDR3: CASREDYLLPDTQYF. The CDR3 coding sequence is TGTGCCAGCAGGGAGGACTACCTACTCCCAGATACGCAGTATTTT.

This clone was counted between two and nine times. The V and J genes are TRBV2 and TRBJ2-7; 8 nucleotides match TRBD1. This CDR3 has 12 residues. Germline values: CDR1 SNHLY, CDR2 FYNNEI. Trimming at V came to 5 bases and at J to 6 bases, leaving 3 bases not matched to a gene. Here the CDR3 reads CASSQDRGEQYF. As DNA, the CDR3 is TGTGCCAGCAGTCAAGACAGGGGCGAGCAGTACTTC.